What follows are 9 T cell receptor beta chains derived from one specimen sequenced in a study of T cell repertoires in cytomegalovirus infection. Using its own MiXCR run on the reads, TCRdb lists one record per CDR3 protein. Of about 740,000 distinct CDR3 sequences in the sample, approximately 40% were seen once. The specimen sequenced was PBMCs. These receptors were obtained from a human donor in good health (CMV status not recorded). Some clones in this sample may be carry-over from other donors' samples.

The chain recombines TRBV6-6 with TRBJ2-2; TRBD1 matches at 9 bases. The germline V gene encodes CDR1 MNHNY and CDR2 SVGAGI (reference sequence). V lost 4 bases and J lost 6; bases outside the gene matches: 15. The CDR3 is 18 residues long. DNA of the CDR3: TGTGCCAGCAGTTTCCCGAGGAGTCAACAGGGGGCTCCCGGGGAGCTGTTTTTT. It is translated as CASSFPRSQQGAPGELFF.

The chain carries TRBV20-1 and TRBJ1-6; 10 bases line up with TRBD1. CDR1 and CDR2 (germline): DFQATT, SNEGSKA (reference sequence). Trimming took 3 bases from V and 2 from J; bases not matched to a gene: 4. CDR3 length equals 16 residues. The CDR3 spells CSARGQGRTYNSPLHF. The CDR3, as DNA: TGCAGTGCTAGGGGACAGGGGCGGACCTATAATTCACCCCTCCACTTT.

This clonotype appeared a few times. The chain is built from TRBV6-1 and TRBJ1-5, with 11 positions matching TRBD1. The J segment lost 4 bases and the V segment lost 6 bases, leaving 11 bases of the junction unmatched. Germline CDR1 reads MNHNS; CDR2 reads SASEGT. This CDR3 comprises 17 residues. The CDR3 reads CASRIRDRGIGNQPQHF. In DNA, the CDR3 is TGTGCCAGCAGAATCCGGGACAGGGGGATCGGAAATCAGCCCCAGCATTTT.

The CDR3 coding sequence is TGTGCCAGCAGATCGGCCCCGACAGGGTCTGGAAACACCATATATTTT. Translated: CASRSAPTGSGNTIYF. The chain has TRBV2 and TRBJ1-3, with 7 bases matching TRBD1. Losses at the gene ends were 6 bases for V and 1 base for J; bases not matched to a gene: 9. This CDR3 comprises 16 residues. Germline V gene lookup returns CDR1 SNHLY and CDR2 FYNNEI.

The chain is built from TRBV2 and TRBJ2-1; D remains unclear. CDR1 and CDR2 from the germline V gene are SNHLY and FYNNEI. The V and J ends lost 4 bases and 8 bases respectively, with 9 bases between them. This CDR3 spans 12 amino acids. CDR3 protein: CASSGSADEQFF. CDR3 coding DNA: TGTGCCAGCAGTGGGTCCGCGGATGAGCAGTTCTTC.

The chain couples TRBV7-9 to TRBJ2-1; 8 nucleotides match TRBD2. V was pared by 10 bases and J by 0 bases, with 14 bases of the junction left unmatched. This CDR3 has 17 amino acids. Germline loops: CDR1 SEHNR, CDR2 FQNEAQ (reference sequence). The CDR3 loop reads CATELSGGAISYNEQFF. CDR3 bases: TGTGCCACGGAACTGAGCGGGGGAGCAATCTCCTACAATGAGCAGTTCTTC.

This clonotype was counted only a few times. The chain has TRBV5-4 and TRBJ2-2; 8 nucleotides line up with TRBD2. The germline V gene has CDR1 SGHNT and CDR2 YYREEE (reference sequence). The V segment lost 3 bases and the J segment 6 bases; nucleotides outside the gene matches: 10. The CDR3 runs to 16 residues. In nucleotides, the CDR3 is TGTGCCAGCAGCTCGATGCTCGCGGGAGGACCCGGGGAGCTGTTTTTT. This gives the protein CASSSMLAGGPGELFF.

The V call is TRBV10-3, the J call TRBJ1-1; a possible D gene is TRBD1 (6 bases). The germline gives CDR1 ENHRY, CDR2 SYGVKD. The V and J ends lost 4 bases and 2 bases respectively, with 14 bases between them. The CDR3 length is 15 residues. The DNA of the CDR3 is TGTGCCATCAGTGTCGGGGGCGAGAGAAACACTGAAGCTTTCTTT. Residues: CAISVGGERNTEAFF.

The V gene is TRBV27, the J gene TRBJ1-1; TRBD1 aligns across 7 bases. After removal of 8 bases from V and 1 base from J, the junction contained 7 bases not matched to a gene. The V gene's germline CDR1 is MNHEY and CDR2 SMNVEV (reference sequence). This CDR3 region has 14 residues. The CDR3 loop is CASVRDSGNTEAFF. Written as DNA, the CDR3 is TGTGCCAGCGTTCGGGACAGCGGGAACACTGAAGCTTTCTTT.